This is a list of T cell receptor beta chains from one sample in a study of regulatory T cells in long-lasting Graves disease. TCRdb redid the calling of the multiplex PCR reads with MiXCR, one entry per CDR3 protein. The sample has 450,000 to 600,000 distinct CDR3 sequences; approximately 13% are singletons. The sample was also linked to a second study, of T cells in Graves' hyperthyroidism and ophthalmopathy.

The starting material was peripheral blood mononuclear cells (PBMCs), obtained at new diagnosis, from a patient treated with antithyroid drugs. Receptors originate from a man aged 25-40 years with Graves disease. Both conserved end residues are part of each CDR3. Fields, in order: V gene, CDR3 length, D gene, J gene, clone size, CDR3 protein, CDR3 DNA. D genes are given only for firm matches. Expanded clones get a size class; other rows say once, few or many, or leave the size out.

v_call: TRBV10-3; cdr3_length: 13; d_call: TRBD1; j_call: TRBJ1-4; clone_size: few; cdr3_aa: CAIGRTGVEKLFF; cdr3_nt: TGTGCCATCGGCAGGACAGGGGTTGAAAAACTGTTTTTT
v_call: TRBV5-6; cdr3_length: 13; d_call: NA; j_call: TRBJ2-7; clone_size: few; cdr3_aa: CASSFGGLNEQYF; cdr3_nt: TGTGCCAGCAGCTTTGGGGGCCTGAACGAGCAGTACTTC
v_call: TRBV10-2; cdr3_length: 15; d_call: NA; j_call: TRBJ2-1; clone_size: few; cdr3_aa: CASERTTGGYNEQFF; cdr3_nt: TGCGCCAGCGAGCGGACCACCGGAGGATACAATGAGCAGTTCTTC
v_call: TRBV12-3/TRBV12-4; cdr3_length: 18; d_call: NA; j_call: TRBJ1-5; clone_size: many; cdr3_aa: CASSLSRSLAYSNQPQHF; cdr3_nt: TGTGCCAGCAGTTTAAGTCGCAGCCTTGCCTATAGCAATCAGCCCCAGCATTTT
v_call: TRBV27; cdr3_length: 15; d_call: TRBD1; j_call: TRBJ1-5; clone_size: many; cdr3_aa: CASSLTGQGSQPQHF; cdr3_nt: TGTGCCAGCAGTTTAACTGGACAGGGTAGTCAGCCCCAGCATTTT
v_call: TRBV24-1; cdr3_length: 10; d_call: NA; j_call: TRBJ1-1; clone_size: many; cdr3_aa: CATSDGEAFF; cdr3_nt: TGTGCCACCAGTGATGGCGAAGCTTTCTTT
v_call: TRBV29-1; cdr3_length: 12; d_call: TRBD2; j_call: TRBJ2-7; clone_size: few; cdr3_aa: CSASAGAGEQYF; cdr3_nt: TGCAGCGCCTCAGCGGGAGCTGGCGAGCAGTACTTC
v_call: TRBV14; cdr3_length: 15; d_call: TRBD1; j_call: TRBJ2-5; clone_size: NA; cdr3_aa: CASSHGGQEEETQYF; cdr3_nt: TGTGCCAGCAGCCATGGGGGACAGGAAGAAGAGACCCAGTACTTC
v_call: TRBV7-9; cdr3_length: 15; d_call: NA; j_call: TRBJ2-2; clone_size: many; cdr3_aa: CASSSPLKAGGELFF; cdr3_nt: TGTGCCAGCAGCTCCCCGTTGAAAGCTGGCGGGGAGCTGTTTTTT
v_call: TRBV2; cdr3_length: 14; d_call: NA; j_call: TRBJ1-1; clone_size: NA; cdr3_aa: CASRRTSLRVEAFF; cdr3_nt: TGTGCCAGCAGGCGGACAAGCCTAAGGGTGGAAGCTTTCTTT
v_call: TRBV5-1; cdr3_length: 15; d_call: NA; j_call: TRBJ2-3; clone_size: many; cdr3_aa: CASSPKTGGPDTQYF; cdr3_nt: TGCGCCAGCAGCCCTAAGACAGGAGGCCCAGATACGCAGTATTTT
v_call: TRBV10-1; cdr3_length: 16; d_call: NA; j_call: TRBJ2-3; clone_size: NA; cdr3_aa: CASSDRGLGFTDTQYF; cdr3_nt: TGCGCCAGCAGTGATAGGGGACTGGGATTCACAGATACGCAGTATTTT
v_call: TRBV7-9; cdr3_length: 16; d_call: NA; j_call: TRBJ1-6; clone_size: NA; cdr3_aa: CASDFIQSSYNSPLHF; cdr3_nt: TGTGCCAGCGACTTCATACAGAGCTCCTATAATTCACCCCTCCACTTT
v_call: TRBV11-2; cdr3_length: 12; d_call: NA; j_call: TRBJ2-1; clone_size: many; cdr3_aa: CASSFRSHEQFF; cdr3_nt: TGTGCCAGCAGCTTCAGGAGTCATGAGCAGTTCTTC
v_call: TRBV5-1; cdr3_length: 14; d_call: NA; j_call: TRBJ2-3; clone_size: few; cdr3_aa: CVSQSGSSTDTQYF; cdr3_nt: TGCGTCAGCCAAAGCGGTTCTAGCACAGATACGCAGTATTTT
v_call: TRBV6-2/TRBV6-3; cdr3_length: 13; d_call: TRBD1; j_call: TRBJ1-5; clone_size: many; cdr3_aa: CASSRQGNQPQHF; cdr3_nt: TGTGCCAGCAGTCGACAGGGTAATCAGCCCCAGCATTTT
v_call: TRBV10-3; cdr3_length: 14; d_call: TRBD1; j_call: TRBJ2-7; clone_size: many; cdr3_aa: CAISAPQGAREQYF; cdr3_nt: TGTGCCATCAGTGCTCCTCAGGGGGCGAGAGAGCAGTACTTC
v_call: TRBV14; cdr3_length: 16; d_call: TRBD2; j_call: TRBJ2-7; clone_size: NA; cdr3_aa: CASSSFSREAPYEQYF; cdr3_nt: TGTGCCAGCAGCTCATTCTCCCGGGAGGCCCCCTACGAGCAGTACTTC
v_call: TRBV12-3/TRBV12-4; cdr3_length: 14; d_call: TRBD2; j_call: TRBJ2-1; clone_size: many; cdr3_aa: CASHSGSGYNEQFF; cdr3_nt: TGTGCCAGCCATAGCGGGAGTGGCTACAATGAGCAGTTCTTC
v_call: TRBV12-3/TRBV12-4; cdr3_length: 13; d_call: NA; j_call: TRBJ1-5; clone_size: many; cdr3_aa: CASSLSAGQPQHF; cdr3_nt: TGTGCCAGCAGCTTATCCGCAGGTCAGCCCCAGCATTTT
v_call: TRBV27; cdr3_length: 13; d_call: NA; j_call: TRBJ2-2; clone_size: few; cdr3_aa: CATTKHGTSELFF; cdr3_nt: TGTGCCACGACGAAGCACGGGACAAGCGAGCTGTTTTTT
v_call: TRBV20-1; cdr3_length: 15; d_call: TRBD2; j_call: TRBJ2-1; clone_size: NA; cdr3_aa: CSAKRTSGRANEQFF; cdr3_nt: TGCAGTGCTAAACGGACTAGCGGGAGGGCAAATGAGCAGTTCTTC
v_call: TRBV9; cdr3_length: 15; d_call: NA; j_call: TRBJ2-7; clone_size: many; cdr3_aa: CASSEGLFASYEQYF; cdr3_nt: TGTGCCAGCAGCGAGGGGCTATTTGCCTCCTACGAGCAGTACTTC
v_call: TRBV7-7; cdr3_length: 16; d_call: NA; j_call: TRBJ2-7; clone_size: many; cdr3_aa: CASSFLDWGILYEQYF; cdr3_nt: TGTGCCAGCAGCTTCCTCGACTGGGGAATTCTCTACGAGCAGTACTTC
v_call: TRBV5-6; cdr3_length: 12; d_call: NA; j_call: TRBJ2-2; clone_size: few; cdr3_aa: CASGYTAGELFF; cdr3_nt: TGTGCCAGCGGATACACGGCCGGGGAGCTGTTTTTT
v_call: TRBV7-6; cdr3_length: 15; d_call: TRBD2; j_call: TRBJ2-7; clone_size: many; cdr3_aa: CASSQIIAGAGEQYF; cdr3_nt: TGTGCCAGCAGCCAGATCATAGCGGGAGCAGGCGAGCAGTACTTC
v_call: TRBV20-1; cdr3_length: 12; d_call: NA; j_call: TRBJ2-5; clone_size: few; cdr3_aa: CSARAVSETQYF; cdr3_nt: TGCAGTGCTCGAGCGGTATCAGAGACCCAGTACTTC
v_call: TRBV19; cdr3_length: 13; d_call: NA; j_call: TRBJ1-2; clone_size: NA; cdr3_aa: CASNGRLGQSYTF; cdr3_nt: TGTGCCAGTAATGGTCGCCTCGGACAAAGCTACACCTTC
v_call: TRBV12-3/TRBV12-4; cdr3_length: 16; d_call: NA; j_call: TRBJ2-3; clone_size: many; cdr3_aa: CASILREIQGADTQYF; cdr3_nt: TGTGCCAGCATCCTCCGGGAGATCCAGGGGGCAGATACGCAGTATTTT
v_call: TRBV2; cdr3_length: 14; d_call: NA; j_call: TRBJ1-5; clone_size: many; cdr3_aa: CASSQTRGNQPQHF; cdr3_nt: TGTGCCAGCAGTCAGACAAGGGGCAATCAGCCCCAGCATTTT
v_call: TRBV29-1; cdr3_length: 13; d_call: TRBD1; j_call: TRBJ1-1; clone_size: many; cdr3_aa: CSGGTGGVTEAFF; cdr3_nt: TGCAGCGGGGGGACAGGGGGCGTGACTGAAGCTTTCTTT